Following are 10 T cell receptor beta chains from one sample sequenced in a study of T cell repertoires in cytomegalovirus infection. For these receptors, no antigen is known. TCRdb fed the reads into MiXCR, producing one record per CDR3 protein. The data show 830,000 or so distinct CDR3 sequences, with over 25% seen just once and approximately 13% held by the top ten. The source material was cultured CD8+ T cells from PBMCs, sampled from culture after CMV antigen stimulation. The receptors were sampled from a human donor in good health (CMV status not recorded). Some clones in this sample may be carry-over from other donors' samples.

This clonotype was counted a few times. J is TRBJ2-7 and V is TRBV6-8; 10 nucleotides match TRBD2. Germline loops: CDR1 MNHGY, CDR2 SAAAGT. Losses at the gene ends were 6 bases for V and 6 bases for J; bases not matched to a gene: 8. This CDR3 comprises 14 residues. Here the CDR3 reads CASSAKVAGGEQYV. In nucleotides, the CDR3 is TGTGCCAGCAGCGCCAAGGTAGCGGGGGGCGAGCAGTACGTC.

The rearrangement links TRBV5-4 to TRBJ2-7; D perhaps matches TRBD1 (6 bases). From germline, CDR1 is SGHNT and CDR2 YYREEE (reference sequence). The V gene lost 6 bases and the J gene lost 4 bases, with 17 bases spanning the gap. This CDR3 contains 14 residues. In nucleotides, the CDR3 is TGTGCCAGCACCGTACAGGGAGCAGCTTACGAGCAGTACTTC. Protein sequence: CASTVQGAAYEQYF.

The chain carries TRBV19 and TRBJ2-5, with a tentative D call TRBD1 (5 bases). The CDR3 runs to 12 residues. Trimming took 7 bases from V and 4 from J, leaving 10 bases between them. Germline V CDR1 and CDR2: LNHDA, SQIVND (reference sequence). Written as DNA, the CDR3 is TGTGCCAGTATGGGGCTGGGAGAGACCCAGTACTTC. It encodes CASMGLGETQYF.

The V gene is TRBV7-9, the J gene TRBJ1-4, with D possibly matching TRBD1 (5 bases). Germline V gene lookup returns CDR1 SEHNR and CDR2 FQNEAQ (reference sequence). Trimming shortened V by 4 bases and J by 5 bases, and 14 bases separated the two germline ends. This CDR3 region has 15 residues. The CDR3 nucleotides read TGTGCCAGCAGCTCCGCCGGGACTGGGAATGAAAAACTGTTTTTT. Its translation: CASSSAGTGNEKLFF.

This clonotype was detected only a few times. The genes are TRBV7-9 and TRBJ2-1; D perhaps matches TRBD1 (6 bases). The V gene lost 4 bases and the J gene lost 0 bases, with 16 bases spanning the gap. The CDR3 totals 17 residues. Germline V lookup: CDR1 SEHNR, CDR2 FQNEAQ (reference sequence). The DNA for the CDR3 is TGTGCCAGCAGCTCCGACAGACAGGCCAGCTCCTACAATGAGCAGTTCTTC. Translated, it gives CASSSDRQASSYNEQFF.

The chain carries TRBV6-1 and TRBJ2-5; D possibly corresponds to TRBD2 (6 bases). The CDR3 sequence is 15 residues long. Germline V gene sequence: CDR1 MNHNS, CDR2 SASEGT. V was cut by 1 base and J by 3 bases, with 12 bases left in between. CDR3: CASSEGVAVKETQYF. Here the CDR3 DNA reads TGTGCCAGCAGTGAAGGGGTAGCGGTAAAAGAGACCCAGTACTTC.

The chain is built from TRBV29-1 and TRBJ2-7; 9 nucleotides match TRBD2. Trimming cost V 0 bases and J 7 bases; bases outside gene matches: 7. CDR1 and CDR2 from the germline V gene are SQVTM and ANQGSEA. This CDR3 contains 14 residues. Written as DNA, the CDR3 is TGCAGCGTTGAAGACTATAGCGGGGGCGGGGAGCAGTACTTC. Residues: CSVEDYSGGGEQYF.

This clonotype has only a few counts. The V and J genes are TRBV4-1 and TRBJ1-5, with D unresolved. The ends were cut back, 3 bases at V and 5 bases at J, with 14 bases in the middle. Germline-derived CDR1 and CDR2 are MGHRA and YSYEKL. CDR3 length: 15 residues. CDR3 amino acids: CASSHIPDGYQPQHF. The CDR3 DNA reads TGCGCCAGCAGCCATATCCCGGACGGTTATCAGCCCCAGCATTTT.

The rearrangement joins TRBV4-3 to TRBJ1-3, with 7 bases fitting TRBD1. The CDR3 totals 16 residues. Germline loops: CDR1 LGHNA, CDR2 YSLEER. The ends lost 4 bases at V and 0 bases at J; junction bases unmatched: 6. CDR3 DNA sequence: TGCGCCAGCAGCCTTGACAGGGTATTCTCTGGAAACACCATATATTTT. Protein sequence: CASSLDRVFSGNTIYF.

This clonotype came up many times. The chain is built from TRBV7-8 and TRBJ2-3; D ambiguous. CDR3 length equals 19 residues. Germline values: CDR1 SGHVS, CDR2 FQNEAQ. Trimming stripped 0 bases from V and 2 bases from J, with 21 bases between. CDR3 region: CASSLASVISPFFTDTQYF. DNA for the CDR3: TGTGCCAGCAGCTTAGCGAGCGTAATCTCACCATTTTTCACAGATACGCAGTATTTT.